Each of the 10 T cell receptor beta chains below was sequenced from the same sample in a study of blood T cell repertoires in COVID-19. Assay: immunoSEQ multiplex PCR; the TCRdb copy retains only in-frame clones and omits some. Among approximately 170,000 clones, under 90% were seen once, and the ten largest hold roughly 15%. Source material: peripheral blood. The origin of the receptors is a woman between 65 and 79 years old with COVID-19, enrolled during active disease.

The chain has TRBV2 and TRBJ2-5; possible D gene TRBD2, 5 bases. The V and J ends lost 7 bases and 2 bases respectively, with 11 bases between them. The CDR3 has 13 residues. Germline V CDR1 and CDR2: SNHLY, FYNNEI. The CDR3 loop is CASKLGRQETQYF. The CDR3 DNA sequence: TGTGCCAGCAAACTGGGGAGACAAGAGACCCAGTACTTC.

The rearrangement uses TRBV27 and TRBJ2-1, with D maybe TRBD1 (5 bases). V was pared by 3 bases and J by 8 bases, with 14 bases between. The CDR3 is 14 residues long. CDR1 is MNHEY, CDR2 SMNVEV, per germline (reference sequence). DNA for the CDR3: TGTGCCAGCAGTTTTAGTTCTTTAGGGGATGAGCAGTTCTTC. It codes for CASSFSSLGDEQFF.

CDR3 DNA: TGTGCCAGCAGTGAAGCGAAAGACAGGGTAGATGGCTACACCTTC. This codes for CASSEAKDRVDGYTF. This chain uses TRBV6-1 with TRBJ1-2; TRBD1 matches 7 bases. The germline V gene has CDR1 MNHNS and CDR2 SASEGT. V lost 0 bases and J lost 6; bases outside the gene matches: 7. This CDR3 region has 15 residues.

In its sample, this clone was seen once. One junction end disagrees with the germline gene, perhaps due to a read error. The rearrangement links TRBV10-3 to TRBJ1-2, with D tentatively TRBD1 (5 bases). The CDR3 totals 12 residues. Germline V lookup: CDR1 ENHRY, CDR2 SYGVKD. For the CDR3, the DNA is TGTGCCATCAGTGGGGCAGGGTACGGCTACATCTTC. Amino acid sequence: CAISGAGYGYIF.

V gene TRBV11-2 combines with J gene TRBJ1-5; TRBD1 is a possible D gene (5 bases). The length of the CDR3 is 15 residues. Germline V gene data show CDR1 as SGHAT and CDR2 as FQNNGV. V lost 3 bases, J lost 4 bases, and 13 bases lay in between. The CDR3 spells CASSLGDRDNQPQHF. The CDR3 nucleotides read TGTGCCAGCAGCTTGGGCGACAGAGATAATCAGCCCCAGCATTTT.

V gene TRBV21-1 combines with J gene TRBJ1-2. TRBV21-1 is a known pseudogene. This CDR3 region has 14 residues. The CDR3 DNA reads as TGTGCCAGCAGCAAATGGGAGAGGAGCCGGGGGTACACCTTC. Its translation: CASSKWERSRGYTF.

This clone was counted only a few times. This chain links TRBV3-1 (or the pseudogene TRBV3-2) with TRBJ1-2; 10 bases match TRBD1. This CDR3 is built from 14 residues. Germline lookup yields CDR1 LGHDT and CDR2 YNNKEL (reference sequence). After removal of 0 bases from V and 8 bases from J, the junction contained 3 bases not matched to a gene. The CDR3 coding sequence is TGTGCCAGCAGCCAAGAGGGGACAGGGGAAGGCTACACCTTC. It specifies CASSQEGTGEGYTF.

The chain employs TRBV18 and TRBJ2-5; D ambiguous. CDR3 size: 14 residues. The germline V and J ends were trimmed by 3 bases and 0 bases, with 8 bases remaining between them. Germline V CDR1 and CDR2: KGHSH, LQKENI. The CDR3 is CASSPPLYQETQYF. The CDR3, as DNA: TGTGCCAGCTCACCTCCCTTATACCAAGAGACCCAGTACTTC.

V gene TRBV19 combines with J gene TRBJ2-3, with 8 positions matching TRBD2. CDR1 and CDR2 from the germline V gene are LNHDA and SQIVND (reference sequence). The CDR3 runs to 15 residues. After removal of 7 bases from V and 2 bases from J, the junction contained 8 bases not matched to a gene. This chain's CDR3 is CASTPHGGATDTQYF. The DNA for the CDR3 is TGTGCCAGTACCCCCCACGGGGGGGCCACAGATACGCAGTATTTT.

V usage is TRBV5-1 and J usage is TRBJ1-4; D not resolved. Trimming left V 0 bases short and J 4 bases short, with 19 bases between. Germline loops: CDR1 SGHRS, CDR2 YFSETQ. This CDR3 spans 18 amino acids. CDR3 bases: TGCGCCAGCAGCTTGGCCGGGGTAGGAGGCCAGCTTAATGAAAAACTGTTTTTT. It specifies CASSLAGVGGQLNEKLFF.